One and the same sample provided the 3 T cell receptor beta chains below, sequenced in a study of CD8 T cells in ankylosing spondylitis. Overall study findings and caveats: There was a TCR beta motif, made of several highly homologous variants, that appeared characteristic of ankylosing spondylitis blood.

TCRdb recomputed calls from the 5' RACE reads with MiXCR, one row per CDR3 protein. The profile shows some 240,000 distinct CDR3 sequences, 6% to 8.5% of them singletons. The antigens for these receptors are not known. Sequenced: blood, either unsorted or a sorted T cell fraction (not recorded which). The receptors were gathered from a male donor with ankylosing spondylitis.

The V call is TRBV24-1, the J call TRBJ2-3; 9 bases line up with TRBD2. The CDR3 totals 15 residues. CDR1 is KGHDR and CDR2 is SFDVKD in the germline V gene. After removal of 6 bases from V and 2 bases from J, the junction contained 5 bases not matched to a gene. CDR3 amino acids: CATSFLAGTTDTQYF. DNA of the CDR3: TGTGCCACCAGTTTTCTAGCGGGGACCACAGATACGCAGTATTTT.

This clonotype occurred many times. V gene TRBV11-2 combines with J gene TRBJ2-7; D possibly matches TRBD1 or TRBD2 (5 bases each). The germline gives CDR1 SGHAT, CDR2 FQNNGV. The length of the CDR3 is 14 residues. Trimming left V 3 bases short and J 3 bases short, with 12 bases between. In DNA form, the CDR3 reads TGTGCCAGCAGCTTTGGGGGATCTTTCTACGAGCAGTACTTC. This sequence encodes CASSFGGSFYEQYF.

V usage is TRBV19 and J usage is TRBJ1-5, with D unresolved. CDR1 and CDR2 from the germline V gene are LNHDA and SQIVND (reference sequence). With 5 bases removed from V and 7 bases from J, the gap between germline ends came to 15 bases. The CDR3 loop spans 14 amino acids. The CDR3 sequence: CASSPHTRGQPQHF. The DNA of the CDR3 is TGTGCCAGTAGTCCGCACACCCGGGGACAGCCCCAGCATTTT.